This T cell receptor beta chain is drawn from a study of blood T cell repertoires in COVID-19. Study-level background: The United States, Italy and Spain provided the acute and convalescent COVID-19 samples. PBMCs, B-cell-depleted T cells, or T cells provided the cDNA or gDNA that made up the material.

The ends were cut back, 4 bases at V and 2 bases at J, with 18 bases in the middle. The germline gives CDR1 GTSNPN, CDR2 SVGIG (reference sequence). The CDR3 runs to 16 residues. The count of this clone is one. Per the original methods: The authors estimated nucleated cell counts from reference gene primer amplification. The data were produced by immunoSEQ multiplex PCR, yet TCRdb's version contains in-frame clones alone and is incomplete. D and trimming were read from the DNA, whereas the V and J calls and clone size are those reported in that table. The data contain 150,000 or so clones, approximately 84% of them singletons.

Sequenced: peripheral blood. This sequence originates from a man aged 40-49 years who had recovered from COVID-19. The chain couples TRBV30 to TRBJ2-4, with D possibly being TRBD2 (7 bases). Here the CDR3 DNA reads TGTGCCTGGAATTCCCAGGGGAGGGGGTCCAAAAACATTCAGTACTTC. It codes for CAWNSQGRGSKNIQYF. Filled out from reference TRBV30 and TRBJ2-4, the complete variable domain reads SQTIHQWPATLVQPVGSPLSLECTVEGTSNPNLYWYRQAAGRGLQLLFYSVGIGQISSEVPQNLSASRPQDRQFILSSKKLLLSDSGFYLCAWNSQGRGSKNIQYFGAGTRLSVL.